A selection of T cell receptor beta chains follows, all from one sample in a study of T cell responses to AZD1222 COVID-19 vaccine. TCRdb keeps only in-frame clones here, not all; method: immunoSEQ multiplex PCR. The profile shows 55,000 to 65,000 clones, about 87% of them singletons. Sequencing was performed on peripheral blood, taken on day 0 of AZD1222 vaccination. These receptors were collected from an adult in good health. Both conserved end residues are part of each CDR3. The order of the fields is clone size, J gene, V gene, D gene, CDR3 protein, CDR3 DNA. The D gene is left open where the match is weak. Not every row has a clone size; where given, it reads once, few, many or a size class.

. TRBJ2-2 TRBV15 TRBD2 CATSRGTGTSAGELFF TGTGCCACCAGCAGAGGCACCGGGACTAGCGCCGGGGAGCTGTTTTTT
. TRBJ1-2 TRBV13 TRBD1 CASSSTGGSYGYTF TGTGCCAGCAGCTCAACAGGGGGATCCTATGGCTACACCTTC
. TRBJ1-5 TRBV27 TRBD1 CASSPTGVISGQPQHF TGTGCCAGCAGTCCTACAGGGGTTATTTCGGGTCAGCCCCAGCATTTT
. TRBJ2-2 TRBV6-5 . CASTAGLGVVGELFF TGTGCCAGCACGGCCGGTTTGGGGGTAGTCGGGGAGCTGTTTTTT
. TRBJ2-7 TRBV7-9 . CASSLENPSTYEQYF TGTGCCAGCAGCTTAGAAAATCCCTCAACCTACGAGCAGTACTTC
. TRBJ2-1 TRBV5-1 . CASSLDRPQYNEQFF TGCGCCAGCAGCTTGGACAGGCCTCAGTACAATGAGCAGTTCTTC
. TRBJ2-5 TRBV7-2 . CASSSPGGGIPAYRETQYF TGTGCCAGCAGCTCCCCCGGCGGAGGCATCCCGGCCTACCGAGAGACCCAGTACTTC
. TRBJ2-1 TRBV6-1 TRBD1 CASSDRGYFNEQFF TGTGCCAGCAGTGACAGGGGGTATTTCAATGAGCAGTTCTTC
. TRBJ1-3 TRBV7-9 . CASSPRRSYSGNTIYF TGTGCCAGCAGCCCCCGTCGGTCGTACTCTGGAAACACCATATATTTT
. TRBJ1-6 TRBV5-8 . CASSLAGQRYNSPLHF TGTGCCAGCAGCCTGGCAGGACAGCGGTATAATTCACCCCTCCACTTT
. TRBJ2-1 TRBV7-9 . CASRPPGPGEQFF TGTGCCAGCAGGCCCCCAGGGCCTGGGGAGCAGTTCTTC
. TRBJ1-1 TRBV29-1 TRBD1 CSVRDRGRHTEAFF TGCAGCGTCCGGGACAGGGGACGACACACTGAAGCTTTCTTT
. TRBJ1-6 TRBV19 . CASSLRSISPLHF TGTGCCAGTAGTTTACGGTCTATTTCACCCCTCCACTTT
. TRBJ1-4 TRBV12-3/TRBV12-4 . CASTRLLNEKLFF TGTGCCAGCACCCGGCTGCTTAATGAAAAACTGTTTTTT
. TRBJ2-3 TRBV11-3 TRBD1 CASSLLRDRVTDTQYF TGTGCCAGCAGCCTCCTCCGGGACAGGGTAACAGATACGCAGTATTTT
. TRBJ1-6 TRBV5-5 . CASSLFTGRSPLHF TGTGCCAGCAGCTTGTTTACAGGGAGATCACCGCTCCACTTT
. TRBJ1-2 TRBV10-1 TRBD1 CASSSDRGYGYTF TGCGCCAGCAGTTCCGACAGGGGGTATGGCTACACCTTC
once TRBJ1-2 TRBV19 . CASTPLGPNYGYTF TGTGCCAGCACCCCCCTTGGGCCCAACTATGGCTACACCTTC
. TRBJ1-2 TRBV19 . CASSPGQTINYGYTF TGTGCCAGTAGTCCAGGACAGACAATTAACTATGGCTACACCTTC
once TRBJ2-3 TRBV6-2/TRBV6-3 TRBD2 CASSRRLAGDTDTQYF TGTGCCAGCAGTAGGCGACTAGCGGGGGACACAGATACGCAGTATTTT
. TRBJ2-7 TRBV11-1 . CASSAASVSREQYF TGTGCCAGCAGTGCGGCTAGCGTTTCACGAGAGCAGTACTTC
. TRBJ2-7 TRBV18 . CASSPRGNARVFEQYF TGTGCCAGCTCACCTCGGGGTAACGCTAGGGTCTTCGAGCAGTACTTC
. TRBJ2-5 TRBV9 . CASSVALSGGETQYF TGTGCCAGCAGCGTAGCTTTGTCAGGGGGGGAGACCCAGTACTTC
. TRBJ1-1 TRBV4-3 . CASSQDVENTEAFF TGCGCCAGCAGCCAAGATGTTGAGAACACTGAAGCTTTCTTT
. TRBJ2-3 TRBV30 . CAWSLGADTQYF TGTGCCTGGAGTCTAGGAGCAGATACGCAGTATTTT
. TRBJ2-1 TRBV7-3 TRBD2 CASSLLAGGYNEQFF TGTGCCAGCAGCTTACTAGCGGGAGGATACAATGAGCAGTTCTTC
once TRBJ1-1 TRBV6-1 TRBD1 CASSGQGAREGNTEAFF TGTGCCAGCAGTGGCCAGGGGGCGAGAGAGGGGAACACTGAAGCTTTCTTT
. TRBJ2-2 TRBV5-8 TRBD2 CASSLGLAWNTGELFF TGTGCCAGCAGCTTGGGACTAGCGTGGAACACCGGGGAGCTGTTTTTT
. TRBJ1-1 TRBV19 . CASSRGGFPNTEAFF TGTGCCAGTAGTAGGGGGGGGTTTCCGAACACTGAAGCTTTCTTT
once TRBJ2-7 TRBV2 . CASRQEYEQYF TGTGCCAGCAGACAGGAGTACGAGCAGTACTTC
. TRBJ2-1 TRBV14 . CASSQGNRGQFF TGTGCCAGCAGCCAAGGGAATAGAGGGCAGTTCTTC
once TRBJ2-4 TRBV9 TRBD2 CASSVGSGSNIQYF TGTGCCAGCAGCGTAGGCAGCGGGAGTAACATTCAGTACTTC
. TRBJ1-1 TRBV10-2 TRBD1 CASSQGARIPEAFF TGCGCCAGCAGTCAGGGGGCGAGGATACCTGAAGCTTTCTTT
. TRBJ2-1 TRBV2 . CASSERQRVSSSGTSKEQFF TGTGCCAGCAGTGAACGGCAAAGAGTATCCAGTAGCGGAACGAGCAAGGAGCAGTTCTTC
. TRBJ1-2 TRBV7-2 . CASSTNRFDLYGYTF TGTGCCAGCAGTACTAACCGGTTCGACCTCTATGGCTACACCTTC
. TRBJ2-2 TRBV10-3 TRBD2 CAISDAGDTGELFF TGTGCCATCAGTGATGCGGGAGACACCGGGGAGCTGTTTTTT
. TRBJ2-5 TRBV10-2 TRBD2 CASSRTSGTETQYF TGCGCCAGCAGCCGGACTAGCGGGACTGAGACCCAGTACTTC
. TRBJ1-5 TRBV10-2 . CASSAFRGITYSNQPQHF TGCGCCAGCAGTGCTTTCAGGGGCATAACATATAGCAATCAGCCCCAGCATTTT
. TRBJ1-2 TRBV10-3 . CAISESKGVDGYTF TGTGCCATCAGTGAGTCGAAAGGGGTAGATGGCTACACCTTC
. TRBJ1-3 TRBV5-1 . CASSLLPLQSAGNTIYF TGCGCCAGCAGCTTGCTCCCTCTCCAGTCTGCGGGAAACACCATATATTTT
. TRBJ1-2 TRBV5-4 TRBD1 CASSPPGQGYGYTF TGTGCCAGCAGCCCCCCGGGACAGGGCTATGGCTACACCTTC
. TRBJ2-1 TRBV3-1/TRBV3-2 TRBD2 CASSQVRASGSHEQFF TGTGCCAGCAGCCAAGTCAGGGCTAGCGGGAGCCATGAGCAGTTCTTC
. TRBJ2-5 TRBV5-6 TRBD1 CASSLEKGQAEETQYF TGTGCCAGCAGCTTGGAAAAGGGACAGGCGGAGGAGACCCAGTACTTC